These 23 T cell receptor beta chains came from one sample sequenced in a study of T cell responses to AZD1222 COVID-19 vaccine. Assay used: immunoSEQ multiplex PCR; TCRdb lists only in-frame clones, some missing. The repertoire includes some 100,000 clones, 80% to 95% of them detected once, and 4.5% sits in the top ten. Source: peripheral blood, taken on day 0 of AZD1222 vaccination. The source of these receptors is an adult in good health.

The rearrangement joins TRBV10-1 to TRBJ2-7, with a weak D call TRBD1 (5 bases). V was cut by 6 bases and J by 3 bases, with 15 bases left in between. Per germline, CDR1 WNHNN and CDR2 SYGVQD (reference sequence). This CDR3 has 14 residues. The CDR3 loop is CASSDRTHFYEQYF. For the CDR3, the DNA is TGCGCCAGCAGCGACCGGACACATTTCTACGAGCAGTACTTC.

The chain uses TRBV30 and TRBJ1-1, with 7 bases that match TRBD1. CDR1 and CDR2 (germline): GTSNPN, SVGIG (reference sequence). V was pared by 0 bases and J by 8 bases, with 3 bases of the junction left unmatched. This CDR3 has 12 amino acids. CDR3 DNA: TGTGCCTGGAGTGTAAGGGGGCTCGAAGCTTTCTTT. Translating gives CAWSVRGLEAFF.

CDR3 sequence reads: CASSLLGTSGGATQYF. The CDR3 nucleotides read TGTGCCAGCAGCTTACTCGGGACTAGCGGGGGGGCCACCCAGTACTTC. The gene calls are TRBV7-2 and TRBJ2-5; TRBD2 aligns across 16 bases. V trimming: 2 bases; J trimming: 8 bases; junction bases outside the gene matches: 5. CDR1 is SGHTA, CDR2 FQGNSA, per germline. The CDR3 runs 16 residues.

This clone has a single count. The chain couples TRBV27 to TRBJ2-3; a weak D match, TRBD1 (7 bases). The CDR3 is 15 residues long. CDR1 and CDR2 from the germline V gene are MNHEY and SMNVEV (reference sequence). V gave up 5 bases and J gave up 4 bases, with 16 bases separating them. The DNA of the CDR3 is TGTGCCAGCAGTCCAGGGGGGAGCCGGCCAGATACGCAGTATTTT. Its protein is CASSPGGSRPDTQYF.

This clone was observed once. The chain combines TRBV5-4 with TRBJ2-5; possible D gene TRBD2, 6 bases. The CDR3 is 15 amino acids. Per the germline V gene, CDR1 is SGHNT and CDR2 is YYREEE (reference sequence). The V end was cut by 7 bases, the J end by 4 bases, with 20 bases between. For the CDR3, the DNA is TGTGCCAGCGGACCTCGGGGGTTTAAAGGAGAGACCCAGTACTTC. As protein: CASGPRGFKGETQYF. Full variable domain (outside the CDR3, taken from reference TRBV5-4 and TRBJ2-5): ETGVTQSPTHLIKTRGQQVTLRCSSQSGHNTVSWYQQALGQGPQFIFQYYREEENGRGNFPPRFSGLQFPNYSSELNVNALELDDSALYLCASGPRGFKGETQYFGPGTRLLVL.

CDR3 residues: CASSSRTSGVSYNEQFF. The CDR3 bases are TGTGCCAGCTCATCTCGGACTAGCGGGGTGAGCTACAATGAGCAGTTCTTC. The chain recombines TRBV18 with TRBJ2-1, with 12 bases aligning to TRBD2. This CDR3 has 17 residues. Germline V gene sequence: CDR1 KGHSH, CDR2 LQKENI. Trimming cost V 5 bases and J 3 bases; bases outside gene matches: 8.

CDR3 sequence (DNA): TGTGCCAGCAGCTTATTAGGGGCCCCTGGGGGGACTGAAGCTTTCTTT. This gives the protein CASSLLGAPGGTEAFF. V gene TRBV7-8 combines with J gene TRBJ1-1; tentative D call: TRBD1 (5 bases). The CDR3 is 16 residues long. Trimming left V 2 bases short and J 5 bases short, with 18 bases between. From germline, CDR1 is SGHVS and CDR2 FQNEAQ.

The chain combines TRBV29-1 with TRBJ1-3; D perhaps matches TRBD1 (6 bases). Germline-derived CDR1 and CDR2 are SQVTM and ANQGSEA. The CDR3 runs 13 residues. Deletions cut 6 bases from V and 2 bases from J, with 11 bases between. The CDR3 DNA reads as TGCAGCGTCGCACAGGGCCCTGGAAACACCATATATTTT. It encodes CSVAQGPGNTIYF.

The rearrangement joins TRBV18 to TRBJ2-2; no clear D gene. Trimming pared 2 bases from V and 5 bases from J, leaving 12 bases between. The CDR3 spans 15 residues. Germline CDR1 KGHSH, CDR2 LQKENI. The CDR3 sequence is CASSPSQSRTGELFF. The CDR3 DNA follows: TGTGCCAGCTCACCAAGCCAGTCCCGGACCGGGGAGCTGTTTTTT.

The J gene is TRBJ1-1, the V gene TRBV29-1; D unresolved. Trimming shortened V by 5 bases and J by 1 base, and 17 bases separated the two germline ends. Germline-derived CDR1 and CDR2 are SQVTM and ANQGSEA. CDR3 length: 15 amino acids. The CDR3 coding sequence is TGCAGCGTTCAAAAGGGCGGAGGGCCGAACACTGAAGCTTTCTTT. It specifies CSVQKGGGPNTEAFF.

The chain uses TRBV11-2 and TRBJ1-2; TRBD1 aligns across 7 bases. The V gene's germline CDR1 is SGHAT and CDR2 FQNNGV. CDR3 length: 15 residues. V gave up 5 bases and J gave up 2 bases; unmatched junction bases: 8. CDR3 sequence reads: CASSLALQGNYGYTF. The DNA of the CDR3 is TGTGCCAGCAGCCTCGCTTTACAGGGGAACTATGGCTACACCTTC.

V gene TRBV7-9 combines with J gene TRBJ2-4, with 8 nucleotides matching TRBD2. CDR1 is SEHNR, CDR2 FQNEAQ, per germline (reference sequence). The length of the CDR3 is 17 residues. With V trimmed by 5 bases and J by 1 base, 10 bases remained unmatched. CDR3 in DNA: TGTGCCAGCAGCCACACCGGGGGGGGCCCTGCCAAAAACATTCAGTACTTC. As protein: CASSHTGGGPAKNIQYF.

The V gene is TRBV9, the J gene TRBJ1-2; no clear D gene. This CDR3 comprises 13 residues. The ends were cut back, 4 bases at V and 2 bases at J, with 9 bases in the middle. Looked up from germline, CDR1 is SGDLS and CDR2 is YYNGEE. The CDR3 bases are TGTGCCAGCAGCACTATGGGAAACTATGGCTACACCTTC. This sequence encodes CASSTMGNYGYTF. The full variable domain, rest sourced from reference TRBV9 and TRBJ1-2, is DSGVTQTPKHLITATGQRVTLRCSPRSGDLSVYWYQQSLDQGLQFLIQYYNGEERAKGNILERFSAQQFPDLHSELNLSSLELGDSALYFCASSTMGNYGYTFGSGTRLTVV.

The chain joins TRBV7-9 to TRBJ2-1; D unresolved. Germline lookup yields CDR1 SEHNR and CDR2 FQNEAQ (reference sequence). The CDR3 is 14 residues long. The V and J ends lost 3 bases and 10 bases respectively, with 16 bases between them. The CDR3 sequence: CASSLVSRLGEQFF. The CDR3 region has the DNA TGTGCCAGCAGCTTGGTATCACGGCTGGGAGAGCAGTTCTTC.

V and J are TRBV10-3 and TRBJ1-2; 7 nucleotides match TRBD1. The CDR3 contains 14 residues. Trimming at V came to 3 bases and at J to 2 bases, leaving 3 bases not matched to a gene. Per germline, CDR1 ENHRY and CDR2 SYGVKD. CDR3 residues: CAISDRGGNYGYTF. The CDR3 nucleotides are TGTGCCATCAGTGACCGAGGGGGCAACTATGGCTACACCTTC.

This rearrangement joins TRBV5-6 to TRBJ1-5; no reliable D call. CDR3 length: 12 amino acids. V was pared by 2 bases and J by 6 bases, with 6 bases between. Germline assignment: CDR1 SGHDT and CDR2 YYEEEE. Written as DNA, the CDR3 is TGTGCCAGCAGCTTTTTTGGTCAGCCCCAGCATTTT. This translates into CASSFFGQPQHF.

The gene calls are TRBV4-1 and TRBJ2-1; TRBD2 might be the D (5 bases). CDR3 length: 15 residues. The V gene lost 1 base and the J gene lost 4 bases, with 11 bases spanning the gap. CDR1 is MGHRA and CDR2 is YSYEKL in the germline V gene. CDR3 sequence reads: CASSQVGRGYNEQFF. The CDR3 nucleotides read TGCGCCAGCAGCCAAGTAGGGAGAGGATACAATGAGCAGTTCTTC.

V usage is TRBV12-3 or TRBV12-4 and J usage is TRBJ2-7; 7 nucleotides match TRBD2. The CDR3 sequence is 12 residues long. The V segment lost 5 bases and the J segment 4 bases; nucleotides outside the gene matches: 2. The CDR3 nucleotides are TGTGCCAGCAGTGCACTAGCGTACGAGCAGTACTTC. As protein: CASSALAYEQYF.

V usage is TRBV7-2 and J usage is TRBJ1-2; D gene ambiguous. V was pared by 5 bases and J by 2 bases, with 12 bases between. The germline CDR1 and CDR2 sequences are SGHTA and FQGNSA. This CDR3 contains 14 residues. The CDR3 nucleotides are TGTGCCAGCAGCCCTAAGACACTAAACTATGGCTACACCTTC. It specifies CASSPKTLNYGYTF.

This clone was seen a few times. The chain recombines TRBV4-3 with TRBJ1-2, with D possibly matching TRBD1 (5 bases). With 3 bases removed from V and 8 bases from J, the gap between germline ends came to 19 bases. Per the germline V gene, CDR1 is LGHNA and CDR2 is YSLEER. There are 15 residues in the CDR3. The CDR3 coding sequence is TGCGCCAGCAGCCATTCGGACGGGGACCTTCGGGGCTACACCTTC. This encodes CASSHSDGDLRGYTF.

The V call is TRBV5-4, the J call TRBJ2-7; the match to TRBD2 covers 8 bases. The V segment lost 4 bases and the J segment 0 bases; nucleotides outside the gene matches: 6. The germline V gene encodes CDR1 SGHNT and CDR2 YYREEE (reference sequence). This CDR3 has 15 residues. The chain's CDR3 is CASSPIAGSSYEQYF. The CDR3 nucleotides are TGTGCCAGCAGCCCAATAGCGGGGAGCTCCTACGAGCAGTACTTC.

The chain has TRBV7-9 and TRBJ1-4; 12 bases fit TRBD1. The CDR3 is 18 residues long. Per the germline V gene, CDR1 is SEHNR and CDR2 is FQNEAQ (reference sequence). V was pared by 1 base and J by 4 bases, with 7 bases of the junction left unmatched. CDR3 sequence (DNA): TGTGCCAGCAGCTTAGTTCCGGGACAGGGGGCGGTTAATGAAAAACTGTTTTTT. This sequence encodes CASSLVPGQGAVNEKLFF.

A word on this clone: A read error may account for a junction end that differs from germline. The CDR3 reads CASRLAGGTHEQYF. The CDR3 DNA sequence: TGTGCCAGCAGGTTGGCCGGGGGCACACACGAGCAGTACTTC. The V gene is TRBV5-6, the J gene TRBJ2-7, with D perhaps matching TRBD1 or TRBD2 (6 bases each). The germline V gene encodes CDR1 SGHDT and CDR2 YYEEEE. The CDR3 runs to 14 residues.